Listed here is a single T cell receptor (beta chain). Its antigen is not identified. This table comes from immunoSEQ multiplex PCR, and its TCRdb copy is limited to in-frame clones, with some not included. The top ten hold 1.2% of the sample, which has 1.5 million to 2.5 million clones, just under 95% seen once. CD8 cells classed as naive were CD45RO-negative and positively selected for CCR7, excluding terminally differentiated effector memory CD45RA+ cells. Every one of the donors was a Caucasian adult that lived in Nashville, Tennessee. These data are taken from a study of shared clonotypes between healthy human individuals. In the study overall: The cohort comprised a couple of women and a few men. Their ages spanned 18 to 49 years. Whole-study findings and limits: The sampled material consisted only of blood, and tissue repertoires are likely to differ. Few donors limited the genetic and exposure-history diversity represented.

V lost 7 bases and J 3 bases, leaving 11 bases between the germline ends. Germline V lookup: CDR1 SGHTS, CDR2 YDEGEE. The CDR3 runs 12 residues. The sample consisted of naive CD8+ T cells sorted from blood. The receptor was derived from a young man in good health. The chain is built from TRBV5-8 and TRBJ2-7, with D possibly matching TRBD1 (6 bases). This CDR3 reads CASGTSNYEQYF. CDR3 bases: TGTGCCAGCGGGACAAGCAACTACGAGCAGTACTTC.